What follows is one TCR beta chain and its context. The antigen remains undetermined. The CDR3 contains 13 residues. The J segment lost 6 bases and the V segment lost 6 bases, leaving 9 bases of the junction unmatched. Germline V gives CDR1 SQVTM, CDR2 ANQGSEA. This sample is drawn from a study of PD-1 blockade in classical Hodgkin lymphoma. Study-level points and caveats: What drove the repertoire differences, possibly disease activity or prior therapy, has not been defined. Relapsed/refractory patients reportedly had lower baseline diversity than newly diagnosed patients.

Time point meaning: newly diagnosed, previously untreated cHL patient sample. Isolated CD8+ T cells were derived from thawed PBMCs through magnetic negative selection. Comparison used PBMCs from newly diagnosed, untreated classical Hodgkin lymphoma. Assay: immunoSEQ multiplex PCR; the TCRdb copy retains only in-frame clones and omits some. Of more than 2,500 clones listed, 60% to 75% were seen once; the top ten hold over 20%. The clonotype was recovered from a human donor with classical Hodgkin lymphoma. Sample: CD8+ T cells from blood. The chain carries TRBV29-1 and TRBJ2-7, with 9 bases matching TRBD2. CDR3 DNA sequence: TGCAGCGTCGTTCTAGCGGGGATCTTCGAGCAGTACTTC. Translated, it gives CSVVLAGIFEQYF.